Below, 16 T cell receptor beta chains from the same sample are listed, as sequenced in a study of OX40 agonist ivuxolimab in advanced cancers. Sequenced by immunoSEQ multiplex PCR; TCRdb stores in-frame clones only, minus some. This table holds roughly 50,000 clones, around nine tenths found once. This sample comprised CD4+ or CD8+ T cells sorted from blood, obtained in a trial of the OX40 agonist ivuxolimab. The receptors come from an adult with an advanced solid tumor such as melanoma, head and neck, liver or kidney cancer.

For this clone: The junction and the germline gene differ at one end; a read error may be behind it. This rearrangement joins TRBV2 to TRBJ2-5; D possibly uses TRBD1 or TRBD2 (5 bases each). The CDR3 is made up of 15 amino acids. The V gene's germline CDR1 is SNHLY and CDR2 FYNNEI. CDR3 in DNA: TGTGCCAGCAGCCCCGGGTGGGACCCACAAGAGGCCCAGTACTTC. Translated: CASSPGWDPQEAQYF. Full variable domain (missing parts from reference TRBV2 and TRBJ2-5): EPEVTQTPSHQVTQMGQEVILRCVPISNHLYFYWYRQILGQKVEFLVSFYNNEISEKSEIFDDQFSVERPDGSNFTLKIRSTKLEDSAMYFCASSPGWDPQEAQYFGPGTRLLVL.

The CDR3 DNA is TGCGCCAGCAGCCAAGTGGGGAGGACTAATGAAAAACTGTTTTTT. It translates to CASSQVGRTNEKLFF. The rearrangement links TRBV4-1 to TRBJ1-4; no reliable D call. This CDR3 contains 15 residues. CDR1 is MGHRA and CDR2 is YSYEKL in the germline V gene. The V end lost 1 base, the J end lost 2 bases, and 8 bases lay between the germline ends.

This chain's CDR3 is CASSPRQAGTGELFF. The DNA for the CDR3 is TGTGCCAGCAGCCCAAGACAGGCGGGAACCGGGGAGCTGTTTTTT. The genes are TRBV11-2 and TRBJ2-2, with D perhaps being TRBD1 or TRBD2 (6 bases each). This CDR3 contains 15 residues. Germline V gives CDR1 SGHAT, CDR2 FQNNGV. V lost 5 bases and J lost 5, with 15 bases in between.

This chain links TRBV6-5 with TRBJ2-7; D perhaps matches TRBD1 (7 bases). CDR1 and CDR2 (germline): MNHEY, SVGAGI. The V end was cut by 8 bases, the J end by 2 bases, with 16 bases between. The CDR3 has 14 residues. Written as DNA, the CDR3 is TGTGCCAGCTTACCCCAGGGGGGTCCCTACGAGCAGTACTTC. Translating gives CASLPQGGPYEQYF.

This chain joins TRBV4-3 and TRBJ2-7; a weak D match, TRBD2 (5 bases). Germline values: CDR1 LGHNA, CDR2 YSLEER. Deletions cut 0 bases from V and 3 bases from J, with 12 bases between. This CDR3 is 15 amino acids long. The CDR3 protein is CASSQEAGGVYEQYF. Written as DNA, the CDR3 is TGCGCCAGCAGCCAAGAGGCGGGTGGTGTCTACGAGCAGTACTTC.

The chain links TRBV2 to TRBJ2-5, with TRBD2 matching 9 bases. Judging by the DNA end, TRBJ2-7 fits better; the J call may be wrong. This CDR3 contains 15 residues. The V gene's germline CDR1 is SNHLY and CDR2 FYNNEI. The CDR3 nucleotides read TGTGCCAGCAGCATGGAAGCGGGAGGAGAGCACGAGCAGTACTTC. This translates into CASSMEAGGEHEQYF.

The chain carries TRBV6-1 and TRBJ1-1; TRBD1 agrees at 7 bases. The V gene's germline CDR1 is MNHNS and CDR2 SASEGT. V was clipped by 9 bases and J by 5 bases; unmatched bases: 9. The CDR3 consists of 13 residues. The CDR3 DNA sequence: TGTGCCAGTCCCGAGGGGGCTTGGACTGAAGCTTTCTTT. As protein: CASPEGAWTEAFF.

The chain couples TRBV6-5 to TRBJ2-3; D call uncertain. The germline V gene has CDR1 MNHEY and CDR2 SVGAGI. Trimming pared 6 bases from V and 7 bases from J, leaving 17 bases between. CDR3 length: 14 amino acids. CDR3 in amino acids: CASRSDGQTNTQYF. CDR3 sequence (DNA): TGTGCCAGCAGATCGGACGGCCAGACGAATACGCAGTATTTT.

This sequence joins TRBV19 and TRBJ2-7; D gene ambiguous. This CDR3 region has 13 residues. V lost 4 bases and J 3 bases, leaving 10 bases between the germline ends. From germline, CDR1 is LNHDA and CDR2 SQIVND (reference sequence). The CDR3 bases are TGTGCCAGTAGTAGTCTGGGAATCTACGAGCAGTACTTC. Translated: CASSSLGIYEQYF.

V and J are TRBV19 and TRBJ1-5; 8 bases fit TRBD1. CDR1 and CDR2 from the germline V gene are LNHDA and SQIVND (reference sequence). J gave up 6 bases and V 6 bases, and 7 bases lay outside the gene matches. The CDR3 loop spans 14 amino acids. CDR3 in amino acids: CASRTRQGSQPQHF. The CDR3, as DNA: TGTGCCAGTAGGACACGACAGGGGAGTCAGCCCCAGCATTTT. Full variable domain (remainder filled in from reference TRBV19 and TRBJ1-5): DGGITQSPKYLFRKEGQNVTLSCEQNLNHDAMYWYRQDPGQGLRLIYYSQIVNDFQKGDIAEGYSVSREKKESFPLTVTSAQKNPTAFYLCASRTRQGSQPQHFGDGTRLSIL.

The chain joins TRBV9 to TRBJ2-5; the match to TRBD1 covers 8 bases. There are 15 residues in the CDR3. Trimming took 3 bases from V and 2 from J; bases not matched to a gene: 6. Germline V lookup: CDR1 SGDLS, CDR2 YYNGEE. CDR3 amino acids: CASSAPDRAQETQYF. The CDR3 bases are TGTGCCAGCAGCGCTCCGGACAGGGCGCAAGAGACCCAGTACTTC. Based on the CDR3 plus reference TRBV9 and TRBJ2-5, the full variable domain is DSGVTQTPKHLITATGQRVTLRCSPRSGDLSVYWYQQSLDQGLQFLIQYYNGEERAKGNILERFSAQQFPDLHSELNLSSLELGDSALYFCASSAPDRAQETQYFGPGTRLLVL.

The chain is built from TRBV7-9 and TRBJ2-7; 8 nucleotides line up with TRBD1. The CDR3 consists of 13 residues. With V trimmed by 3 bases and J by 5 bases, 3 bases remained unmatched. Per the germline V gene, CDR1 is SEHNR and CDR2 is FQNEAQ (reference sequence). The CDR3 loop is CASSFAGGHEQYF. CDR3 nucleotide sequence: TGTGCCAGCAGCTTTGCAGGGGGCCACGAGCAGTACTTC.

This sequence joins TRBV6-5 and TRBJ2-7; 9 bases fit TRBD1. The J segment lost 0 bases and the V segment lost 7 bases, leaving 7 bases of the junction unmatched. From germline, CDR1 is MNHEY and CDR2 SVGAGI. The CDR3 runs 15 residues. The CDR3 bases are TGTGCCAGCAAAGCAGGGACAGGGACCTCCTACGAGCAGTACTTC. Amino acids: CASKAGTGTSYEQYF.

The chain carries TRBV7-9 and TRBJ2-1; a weak D match, TRBD1 (6 bases). V lost 8 bases to trimming and J lost 10 bases, with 6 bases between them. This CDR3 comprises 9 residues. The germline V gene has CDR1 SEHNR and CDR2 FQNEAQ (reference sequence). The CDR3 coding sequence is TGTGCCAGCGACAGGGAGCAGTTCTTC. This gives the protein CASDREQFF.

The chain couples TRBV18 to TRBJ2-1; 8 bases fit TRBD1. J lost 0 bases, V lost 2 bases, and 3 bases had no gene match. The CDR3 is made up of 16 amino acids. CDR1 KGHSH and CDR2 LQKENI come from the germline V gene. CDR3 loop: CASSPGQGSSYNEQFF. In DNA form, the CDR3 reads TGTGCCAGCTCACCAGGACAGGGAAGCTCCTACAATGAGCAGTTCTTC.

The chain carries TRBV19 and TRBJ1-2, with 7 bases that match TRBD1. In germline, CDR1 is LNHDA, CDR2 SQIVND (reference sequence). V lost 7 bases, J lost 1 base, and 6 bases stayed unmatched. The CDR3 has 14 amino acids. The CDR3 DNA reads as TGTGCCAGTAAAGACCCAGGGGGTAACTATGGCTACACCTTC. Its translation is CASKDPGGNYGYTF.